These 15 T cell receptor beta chains share one sample of origin, sequenced in a study of cytomegalovirus exposure and HLA in healthy donors. 13 Jbeta primers and 60 Vbeta primers were used for the PCR. The protocol was immunoSEQ multiplex PCR, while the TCRdb copy is restricted to in-frame clones and leaves out a portion. Of under 200,000 clones in the sample, roughly 80% were seen once. Sequenced sample: PBMCs. Every receptor here comes from a man aged 50 to 60 in good health and CMV-seropositive.

The rearrangement joins TRBV9 to TRBJ2-3; 11 nucleotides match TRBD2. V dropped 0 bases and J dropped 5; count of bases not matched to a gene: 2. CDR1 and CDR2 (germline): SGDLS, YYNGEE. The CDR3 sequence is 15 residues long. CDR3 loop: CASSVETSGRDTQYF. CDR3 nucleotides: TGTGCCAGCAGCGTAGAAACTAGCGGGAGAGATACGCAGTATTTT.

A few counts support this clone. The V call is TRBV6-1, the J call TRBJ2-5, with TRBD2 matching 9 bases. The J segment lost 3 bases and the V segment lost 7 bases, leaving 9 bases of the junction unmatched. CDR3 length equals 15 residues. CDR1 is MNHNS and CDR2 is SASEGT in the germline V gene. In DNA, the CDR3 is TGTGCCAGCACCAAGACTAGCGGACCAAAAGAGACCCAGTACTTC. Amino acid sequence: CASTKTSGPKETQYF.

The rearrangement links TRBV7-2 to TRBJ2-1; 12 positions match TRBD2. The ends lost 5 bases at V and 8 bases at J; junction bases unmatched: 4. This CDR3 comprises 14 residues. Germline values: CDR1 SGHTA, CDR2 FQGNSA. CDR3 in DNA: TGTGCCAGCAGCCCTCGACTAGCGGGAGATGAGCAGTTCTTC. Amino acids: CASSPRLAGDEQFF.

This rearrangement joins TRBV4-1 to TRBJ1-4; D is ambiguous. The V gene's germline CDR1 is MGHRA and CDR2 YSYEKL. V was shortened by 0 bases and J by 8 bases, with 13 bases between the two germline ends. CDR3 length: 15 amino acids. The CDR3: CASSQETPREEKLFF. CDR3 DNA: TGCGCCAGCAGCCAAGAGACCCCGAGGGAGGAAAAACTGTTTTTT.

V gene TRBV4-1 combines with J gene TRBJ2-3, with 8 nucleotides matching TRBD2. The junction had 11 bases not matched to a gene; V was cut back by 3 bases and J by 6 bases. The length of the CDR3 is 16 residues. CDR1 MGHRA and CDR2 YSYEKL come from the germline V gene. In nucleotides, the CDR3 is TGCGCCAGCAGCCAGGAGTCGCGGGGGGCCCGGGATACGCAGTATTTT. It translates to CASSQESRGARDTQYF.

The chain uses TRBV6-6 and TRBJ1-5; D may be TRBD1 (6 bases). The CDR3 contains 14 residues. V was clipped by 7 bases and J by 4 bases, with 14 bases between them. The germline CDR1 and CDR2 sequences are MNHNY and SVGAGI (reference sequence). CDR3 sequence reads: CASTSGTPNQPQHF. CDR3 bases: TGTGCCAGCACCTCCGGGACACCTAATCAGCCCCAGCATTTT.

The genes are TRBV28 and TRBJ1-1; 10 nucleotides align to TRBD1. The J segment lost 2 bases and the V segment lost 9 bases, leaving 6 bases of the junction unmatched. This CDR3 is 14 amino acids long. CDR1 MDHEN and CDR2 SYDVKM come from the germline V gene. CDR3 in DNA: TGTGCCAGGAGACAGGGGGCGCGCAACACTGAAGCTTTCTTT. Its translation is CARRQGARNTEAFF.

DNA of the CDR3: TGTGCCAGCAGTCCTCGACAGGGTGGCGGCTACACCTTC. Translating gives CASSPRQGGGYTF. The rearrangement joins TRBV7-2 to TRBJ1-2, with 7 bases aligning to TRBD1. Trimming at V came to 6 bases and at J to 8 bases, leaving 9 bases not matched to a gene. Per germline, CDR1 SGHTA and CDR2 FQGNSA. This CDR3 is 13 amino acids long.

The genes are TRBV5-1 and TRBJ2-4, with 9 bases that match TRBD1. The CDR3 length is 14 residues. Germline CDR1 SGHRS, CDR2 YFSETQ. V lost 1 base to trimming and J lost 8 bases; unmatched junction nucleotides: 4. The CDR3 region has the DNA TGCGCCAGCAGCTTGTGGACAGGGGCGGACATTCAGTACTTC. Its translation is CASSLWTGADIQYF.

This sequence joins TRBV9 and TRBJ1-1; D may be TRBD1 (6 bases). Germline CDR1 is SGDLS and CDR2 is YYNGEE. The CDR3 sequence is 14 residues long. V was trimmed by 1 base and J by 4 bases, leaving 11 bases between them. CDR3 coding DNA: TGTGCCAGCAGCGTAACAACAGGGACCACTGAAGCTTTCTTT. Encoded protein: CASSVTTGTTEAFF.

The chain carries TRBV4-3 and TRBJ2-4; tentatively, D is TRBD2 (6 bases). The CDR3 contains 15 residues. Germline V gene lookup returns CDR1 LGHNA and CDR2 YSLEER. V was pared by 2 bases and J by 1 base, with 9 bases between. CDR3 bases: TGCGCCAGCAGCCAACGGGGGAAGGCCAAAAACATTCAGTACTTC. It translates to CASSQRGKAKNIQYF.

In regard to this clone: Other DNA sequences in the same sample also yield this CDR3. The chain recombines TRBV4-3 with TRBJ1-1; maybe TRBD1 (5 bases). Trimming left V 4 bases short and J 14 bases short, with 20 bases between. Germline V CDR1 and CDR2: LGHNA, YSLEER. CDR3 size: 13 residues. The CDR3 reads CASSLVVGGRAFF. The CDR3 nucleotides are TGCGCCAGCAGCCTAGTGGTGGGGGGAAGGGCCTTCTTT.

The chain carries TRBV11-2 and TRBJ1-2; D possibly corresponds to TRBD1 (5 bases). The germline V gene has CDR1 SGHAT and CDR2 FQNNGV. The V end was cut by 1 base, the J end by 7 bases, with 10 bases between. The CDR3 consists of 13 residues. In DNA form, the CDR3 reads TGTGCCAGCAGCTTAGCGTTGACAGTTGGCTACACCTTC. Translation: CASSLALTVGYTF.

The rearrangement joins TRBV5-6 to TRBJ1-4, with 7 bases lining up with TRBD1. The CDR3 spans 15 residues. From germline, CDR1 is SGHDT and CDR2 YYEEEE. Trimming removed 4 bases from V and 12 bases from J; junction bases left unmatched: 15. The CDR3 loop reads CASSLPGQTEWELFF. DNA of the CDR3: TGTGCCAGCAGCCTACCGGGACAGACTGAATGGGAACTGTTTTTT.

V and J are TRBV6-1 and TRBJ2-5; D gene ambiguous. Germline loops: CDR1 MNHNS, CDR2 SASEGT. The CDR3 is 16 residues long. Trimming took 2 bases from V and 0 from J, leaving 13 bases between them. The CDR3: CASSENSRGYQETQYF. CDR3 coding DNA: TGTGCCAGCAGTGAAAATTCAAGAGGTTACCAAGAGACCCAGTACTTC.